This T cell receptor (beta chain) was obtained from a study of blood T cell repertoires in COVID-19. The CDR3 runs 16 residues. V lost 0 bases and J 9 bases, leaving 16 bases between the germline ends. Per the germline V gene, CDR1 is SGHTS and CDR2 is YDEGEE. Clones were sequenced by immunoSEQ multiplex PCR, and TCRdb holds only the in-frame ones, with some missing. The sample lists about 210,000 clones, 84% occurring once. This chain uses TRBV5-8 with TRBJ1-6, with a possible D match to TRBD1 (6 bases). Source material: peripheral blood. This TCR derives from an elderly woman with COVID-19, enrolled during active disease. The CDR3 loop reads CASSLEGGSLASPLHF. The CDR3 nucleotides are TGTGCCAGCAGCTTGGAAGGGGGTTCACTTGCTTCACCCCTCCACTTT.